This TCR beta chain originates from a study of a mutant IDH1 vaccine in newly diagnosed glioma. Study context: Most had both radiotherapy and temozolomide beforehand; others had only one.

The table came from immunoSEQ multiplex PCR; TCRdb's copy has only in-frame clones and leaves some out. The sample consists of about 56,000 clones, under 85% of them appearing once. Study-wide findings and caveats: Across multiple MHC alleles, approximately 93% of patients had vaccine-induced responses.

Points on this clone: What it binds is unknown.

Described time point: week 47, end of study. Each dose delivered 300 ug of mutant IDH1 20-mer peptide subcutaneously with imiquimod. The patients were given eight vaccinations, one each in weeks 1, 3, 5, 7, 11, 15, 19 and 23. The donor cohort comprised cases of new WHO grade 3 or 4 IDH1-mutant, ATRX-lost astrocytoma. This material consisted of PBMCs, taken from a glioma patient whose treatment included an IDH1 peptide vaccine. The receptor was isolated from a woman aged 45-59 years with glioma.

CDR3 DNA: TGTGCCAGCAGCGTAGCTCCGACGGCGAACACTGAAGCTTTCTTT. Amino acid sequence: CASSVAPTANTEAFF. The J gene is TRBJ1-1, the V gene TRBV9; D gene uncertain. CDR1 and CDR2 (germline): SGDLS, YYNGEE. There are 15 residues in the CDR3. Trimming removed 0 bases from V and 1 base from J, with 10 bases in between.